This is a list of T cell receptor beta chains from one sample in a study of beta chain features in type 1 diabetes. Generated by immunoSEQ multiplex PCR, the TCRdb table keeps only in-frame clones and is missing some. Of 90,000 to 110,000 clones in the sample, about 40% are singletons; the top ten hold about 0.063%. The material sequenced was stem cell memory CD4+ T cells from blood. Receptors were obtained from a woman younger than 30 in good health. Each CDR3 is given without its conserved first and last residue.

AWTRSYNEQF	TRBV30
AWSLSNEQF	TRBV30
ASSQTSGSGNEQF	TRBV4-2
ASSFGGGNSGANVLT	TRBV11-2
ASSLPSTGSNEQY	TRBV28
ASRGGVAFSEQY	TRBV5-1
ASSRGGRDEQY	TRBV7-9
ASRHLFGGAGANVLT	TRBV27
SVGGVSADTQY	TRBV29-1
ASSVYLTGTDTQY	TRBV28
AISDPSMRQY	TRBV10-3
ASSQDGGWGLAVSDTQY	TRBV4-1
ASSEGRGNQPQH	TRBV19
AWNLGDGGFMEQY	TRBV30
ASSTQGVRGGYEQY	TRBV28
ASRQTGVNEQF	TRBV27
ASSPPTGGDPSDTQY	TRBV18
SVEARFTDTQY	TRBV29-1
ASSLSASGSTAYEQY	TRBV27
SGWGQQGRLTEAF	TRBV29-1
ASSQGQTLNEKLF	TRBV7-9
ASSPLGTRQETQY	TRBV5-1
ASSLYRVNTEAF	TRBV7-9
ASSPHLGRPYNEQF	TRBV27
ASTLHGEQF	TRBV7-3
ASSFIRVSGGLSNQPQH	TRBV19
ASSSQGFSQPQH	TRBV28
ASSFHRGNEQF	TRBV7-9
ASTNRGHQPQH	TRBV2
ASSTGSEAF	TRBV18
AWARQGRTGELF	TRBV30
ASSVQGAETQY	TRBV19
ASSSTSGHYEQY	TRBV7-3
ASSLKLAGGPDTQY	TRBV7-3
ASSLGLNTEAF	TRBV28
ASSYFSTSGRDEQY	TRBV6-6
ASSYWRAHGYT	TRBV6-5
ASSSGALAGHSYNEQF	TRBV11-2
ASSPGEYNSPLH	TRBV7-2
ASSEYRGEETQY	TRBV25-1
ASSLGGQGASEKLF	TRBV5-1
ASRSGRALGETQY	TRBV9
ASRGEGASNQPQH	TRBV2
ASSLLGLGTGDGETQY	TRBV27
ASSYSKGVPNEKLF	TRBV6-6
ASSQLEGQPQH	TRBV7-9